The present TCR beta chain was sequenced within a study of blood T cell repertoires in COVID-19 (dated by TCRdb to about 2020). For context, the study as a whole: Collaborator samples came from the United States, Italy and Spain and covered acute and convalescent phases of COVID-19. The prospective study material was composed of cDNA or gDNA derived from T cells, B-cell-depleted T cells, or PBMCs. Subjects who had been exposed to COVID-19, were actively infected with it, or had recovered from it provided the deeply sampled blood TCRbeta repertoires that made up the dataset. The repertoires were released in a freely available public database meant as a resource for research on the immune response to SARS-CoV-2. The samples were drawn from the first 160 participants of the ongoing ImmuneRACE study and from 950 to 1,500 subjects provided by 6 global collaborators. Sample metadata almost always included a de-identified subject ID, COVID-19 status, age in years and sex. HLA class I and class II types, where available, came from metadata supplied by the sample provider rather than from assay-based typing.

Worth noting for this clone: There is no known antigen for this receptor. Base qualities were left out, and no much larger clone turns up one base away.

In the germline V gene, CDR1 corresponds to MDHEN and CDR2 to SYDVKM. From the cysteine through the phenylalanine, the CDR3 covers 17 amino acids. Only the CDR3 DNA is retained, 51 bases long and in frame from the first base. The junction shows trimming of 9 bases on V and 7 bases on J, plus 30 bases between the germline ends. Each collaborating institution followed its own protocols to collect whole blood in K2EDTA tubes. For TCRbeta analysis, collaborators shipped samples in one of three forms: frozen whole blood, isolated PBMCs, or DNA extracted from either of those sample types. General study outcomes and caveats: Clinical and demographic metadata were provided uncurated, with the amount varying by source and participant.

TCRbeta CDR3 regions were amplified from genomic DNA using the immunoSEQ Assay, a bias-controlled multiplex PCR. In the original analysis: Nucleated cell counts per sample were estimated from amplification of reference gene primers within the assay. To quantify the absolute abundance of each unique TCRbeta CDR3 rearrangement, sequence reads were collapsed and filtered. For each sample, productive Simpson clonality was calculated by taking the square root of Simpson's diversity index across productive rearrangements. This is the immuneACCESS table as TCRdb keeps it, with only in-frame sequences that have V and J called. A part of the clones is gone; compared with another copy, unresolved V genes explain less than half, and the rest is unexplained. D and trimming come from the DNA, and the V and J calls and clone size come from that table. The sample table records fewer than 45,000 clones; over 80% of these occur just once. The ten top clones hold approximately 15% of the sample.

Sequences were obtained from peripheral blood. Recombination linked TRBV28 to TRBJ1-1, with a tentative D gene TRBD1 over 5 matching bases. The receptor was derived from a human donor in a cohort sampled during active COVID-19. The sequence in DNA is TGTGCCAGGAGAAATGCAGGGTTAGGGCATTTTCCATTTGAAGCTTTCTTT. It translates to CARRNAGLGHFPFEAFF.